The 9 T cell receptor beta chains given below trace back to one sample, sequenced in a study of blood T cell repertoires in COVID-19. Data came from immunoSEQ multiplex PCR; TCRdb stores just in-frame clones and leaves some out. The sample carries around 250,000 clones, 85% to 90% recorded once. The material sequenced was peripheral blood. The receptors stem from a man aged 18 to 29 with active or convalescent COVID-19.

V gene TRBV18 combines with J gene TRBJ1-6; D remains ambiguous. V lost 3 bases to trimming and J lost 6 bases, with 18 bases between them. This CDR3 region has 17 residues. Germline V gives CDR1 KGHSH, CDR2 LQKENI. The CDR3 bases are TGTGCCAGCTCACCCCTCGAGGGAAAAAGAACTAATTCACCCCTCCACTTT. Protein sequence: CASSPLEGKRTNSPLHF. Variable domain in full (rest from reference TRBV18 and TRBJ1-6): NAGVMQNPRHLVRRRGQEARLRCSPMKGHSHVYWYRQLPEEGLKFMVYLQKENIIDESGMPKERFSAEFPKEGPSILRIQQVVRGDSAAYFCASSPLEGKRTNSPLHFGNGTRLTVT.

The genes are TRBV6-5 and TRBJ2-1; 9 bases are a match to TRBD2. Germline-derived CDR1 and CDR2 are MNHEY and SVGAGI. This CDR3 has 15 amino acids. The V segment lost 7 bases and the J segment 10 bases; nucleotides outside the gene matches: 14. For the CDR3, the DNA is TGTGCCAGCATGCGCATAGCGGGAGTAGATGTGGAGCAGTTCTTC. Its translation: CASMRIAGVDVEQFF.

The J gene is TRBJ2-5, the V gene TRBV11-2, with D uncertain. Per germline, CDR1 SGHAT and CDR2 FQNNGV. The CDR3 loop spans 15 amino acids. V dropped 3 bases and J dropped 1 base, with 12 bases sitting between them. The DNA for the CDR3 is TGTGCCAGCAGCTTGGTTCGTGAGGCCCAAGAGACCCAGTACTTC. As protein: CASSLVREAQETQYF.

This sequence joins TRBV6-5 and TRBJ1-1; D unresolved. The germline V gene has CDR1 MNHEY and CDR2 SVGAGI. This CDR3 contains 13 residues. Trimming pared 1 base from V and 0 bases from J, leaving 3 bases between. The CDR3, as DNA: TGTGCCAGCAGTTACTACTTGAACACTGAAGCTTTCTTT. Translation: CASSYYLNTEAFF.

The rearrangement links TRBV28 to TRBJ1-3; 8 positions match TRBD1. From germline, CDR1 is MDHEN and CDR2 SYDVKM. Unmatched junction bases numbered 6, after V lost 5 bases and J lost 0 bases. This CDR3 spans 16 amino acids. The CDR3 reads CASSMEQGDSGNTIYF. The CDR3 DNA follows: TGTGCCAGCAGTATGGAACAGGGGGACTCTGGAAACACCATATATTTT. The full variable domain, rest sourced from reference TRBV28 and TRBJ1-3, is DVKVTQSSRYLVKRTGEKVFLECVQDMDHENMFWYRQDPGLGLRLIYFSYDVKMKEKGDIPEGYSVSREKKERFSLILESASTNQTSMYLCASSMEQGDSGNTIYFGEGSWLTVV.

This chain connects TRBV6-5 to TRBJ1-1; weak D call: TRBD1 (5 bases). V was pared by 9 bases and J by 2 bases, with 13 bases between. Germline values: CDR1 MNHEY, CDR2 SVGAGI. There are 13 residues in the CDR3. CDR3 protein: CASQVGGNTEAFF. As DNA, the CDR3 is TGTGCCAGTCAGGTGGGGGGAAACACTGAAGCTTTCTTT.

V gene TRBV7-6 combines with J gene TRBJ2-1, with D perhaps matching TRBD2 (5 bases). Trimming removed 5 bases at V and 4 bases at J, with 15 bases between. Per germline, CDR1 SGHVS and CDR2 FNYEAQ. CDR3 size: 15 residues. The CDR3 region has the DNA TGTGCCAGCAGCCTTTCCGCGGGTAGATACAATGAGCAGTTCTTC. Translated, it gives CASSLSAGRYNEQFF.

V is TRBV7-2 and J is TRBJ2-7; D is perhaps TRBD2 (5 bases). CDR1 and CDR2 (germline): SGHTA, FQGNSA. Trimming took 4 bases from V and 2 from J, leaving 9 bases between them. The CDR3 is made up of 13 amino acids. CDR3 sequence reads: CASSSPGTYEQYF. In DNA, the CDR3 is TGTGCCAGCAGCTCTCCGGGGACCTACGAGCAGTACTTC.

This clone has more than one count but fewer than ten. Other DNA variants within this sample encode the same CDR3. The chain joins TRBV7-2 to TRBJ2-7; TRBD2 matches 10 bases. This CDR3 region has 15 residues. Trimming removed 1 base from V and 2 bases from J; junction bases left unmatched: 2. Germline values: CDR1 SGHTA, CDR2 FQGNSA. The CDR3 loop is CASSLEAGGPYEQYF. The CDR3 nucleotides read TGTGCCAGCAGCTTAGAAGCGGGAGGGCCCTACGAGCAGTACTTC. Using reference TRBV7-2 and TRBJ2-7 for the parts outside the CDR3, the full variable domain is GAGVSQSPSNKVTEKGKDVELRCDPISGHTALYWYRQSLGQGLEFLIYFQGNSAPDKSGLPSDRFSAERTGGSVSTLTIQRTQQEDSAVYLCASSLEAGGPYEQYFGPGTRLTVT.